Listed here are 28 T cell receptor beta chains from one sample, sequenced in a study of T cells in Graves' hyperthyroidism and ophthalmopathy. From RNA transcripts, TCR beta CDR3 regions were amplified. In the first-round RT-PCR of the TCR CDR3, the HTBI primer set was used. Using its own MiXCR run on the multiplex PCR reads, TCRdb lists one record per CDR3 protein. The profile shows about 180,000 distinct CDR3 sequences, around 15% of them singletons. Sequencing used blood. These receptor sequences come from a woman between 50 and 59 years old with Graves' hyperthyroidism.

This clonotype was counted at least ten times. The V and J genes are TRBV9 and TRBJ1-1; TRBD1 agrees at 7 bases. J was trimmed by 6 bases and V by 3 bases; bases with no gene match: 8. Germline CDR1 reads SGDLS; CDR2 reads YYNGEE. The CDR3 loop spans 14 amino acids. The CDR3 DNA reads TGTGCCAGCAGCGCAGGGGGGAAGTCACCTGAAGCTTTCTTT. Translated, it gives CASSAGGKSPEAFF.

This clonotype was counted between two and nine times. The CDR3 region has the DNA TGTGCCAGCAGCTCGCCTCAGGGTCACTATGGCTACACCTTC. Its protein product is CASSSPQGHYGYTF. The chain couples TRBV5-4 to TRBJ1-2; possibly TRBD1 for D (5 bases). This CDR3 contains 14 residues. V was pared by 3 bases and J by 3 bases, with 12 bases between. Germline V CDR1 and CDR2: SGHNT, YYREEE (reference sequence).

The sample holds many counts of this clonotype. J is TRBJ1-6 and V is TRBV20-1; the D gene is possibly TRBD1 (6 bases). Germline CDR1 is DFQATT and CDR2 is SNEGSKA (reference sequence). The CDR3 consists of 13 residues. V was trimmed by 2 bases and J by 9 bases, leaving 11 bases between them. The CDR3 DNA follows: TGCAGTGCTAGACAGGGGAGGGCTTCACCCCTCCACTTT. Translating gives CSARQGRASPLHF.

The sample holds many counts of this clonotype. The chain combines TRBV15 with TRBJ2-1; tentative D call: TRBD1 (5 bases). This CDR3 has 14 amino acids. Germline V CDR1 and CDR2: LNHNV, YYDKDF (reference sequence). Trimming removed 5 bases at V and 7 bases at J, with 15 bases between. The CDR3 reads CATSLQGSSNEQFF. The CDR3 DNA sequence: TGTGCCACCAGCCTCCAGGGAAGTTCAAATGAGCAGTTCTTC.

In this sample, this clonotype turned up many times. The V call is TRBV6-2 or TRBV6-3, the J call TRBJ1-5; TRBD1 might be the D (6 bases). V lost 10 bases to trimming and J lost 5 bases, with 18 bases between them. Germline V gene data show CDR1 as MNHEY and CDR2 as SVGEGT. The CDR3 covers 14 residues. CDR3 DNA sequence: TGTGCCATCCACTCAGGGGCTGTCTATCAGCCCCAGCATTTT. It specifies CAIHSGAVYQPQHF.

This clonotype was detected many times. The J gene is TRBJ1-1, the V gene TRBV7-3, with D hard to call. The CDR3 runs 14 residues. Trimming cost V 3 bases and J 3 bases, with 11 bases left between them. Germline CDR1 and CDR2: SGHTA and FQGTGA. CDR3 sequence (DNA): TGTGCCAGCAGCTTGAGGGCGTTGGACACTGAAGCTTTCTTT. Translation: CASSLRALDTEAFF. Full variable domain (missing parts from reference TRBV7-3 and TRBJ1-1): GAGVSQTPSNKVTEKGKYVELRCDPISGHTALYWYRQSLGQGPEFLIYFQGTGAADDSGLPNDRFFAVRPEGSVSTLKIQRTERGDSAVYLCASSLRALDTEAFFGQGTRLTVV.

This clonotype was seen ten or more times. The chain carries TRBV5-1 and TRBJ2-3, with D unclear. The CDR3 has 13 residues. The germline V gene has CDR1 SGHRS and CDR2 YFSETQ. V shed 7 bases and J shed 4 bases, with 13 bases lying between them. The CDR3 nucleotides read TGCGCCAGCTGCCTCATGGGGTCAGATACGCAGTATTTT. Protein sequence: CASCLMGSDTQYF.

This clonotype was detected ten times or more. The gene calls are TRBV14 and TRBJ2-1; no firm D call. CDR1 is SGHDN, CDR2 FVKESK, per germline. The CDR3 length is 14 residues. Trimming shortened V by 3 bases and J by 8 bases, and 14 bases separated the two germline ends. CDR3 coding DNA: TGTGCCAGCAGCCAGGTTGGTCCTGACGATGAGCAGTTCTTC. Translated: CASSQVGPDDEQFF.

This clonotype occurred a few times. The chain has TRBV20-1 and TRBJ1-2; D gene uncertain. V lost 0 bases and J 4 bases, leaving 15 bases between the germline ends. CDR3 length: 15 residues. Germline V lookup: CDR1 DFQATT, CDR2 SNEGSKA (reference sequence). CDR3 amino acids: CSARDLSVTSYGYTF. The DNA of the CDR3 is TGCAGTGCTAGAGATCTATCTGTAACGAGCTATGGCTACACCTTC.

This clonotype was seen ten or more times. The V call is TRBV5-1, the J call TRBJ1-1; TRBD1 matches 9 bases. The germline V gene encodes CDR1 SGHRS and CDR2 YFSETQ. The CDR3 extends over 15 amino acids. V lost 0 bases, J lost 10 bases, and 10 bases stayed unmatched. CDR3 in amino acids: CASSLAVTGGGGAFF. CDR3 nucleotides: TGCGCCAGCAGCTTGGCCGTTACAGGGGGCGGTGGAGCTTTCTTT.

The table lists this clonotype with many counts. The chain links TRBV5-1 to TRBJ2-1, with TRBD2 matching 8 bases. The germline CDR1 and CDR2 sequences are SGHRS and YFSETQ. V trimming: 0 bases; J trimming: 7 bases; junction bases outside the gene matches: 9. The CDR3 is 16 residues long. The CDR3 DNA is TGCGCCAGCAGCTTGGCCGGGTTAGTAGCGGGGAATGAGCAGTTCTTC. Translated: CASSLAGLVAGNEQFF.

The table lists this clonotype with many counts. The V gene is TRBV11-2, the J gene TRBJ1-1; D ambiguous. Trimming took 4 bases from V and 1 from J, leaving 10 bases between them. Germline assignment: CDR1 SGHAT and CDR2 FQNNGV. The CDR3 has 14 amino acids. CDR3 loop: CASSSSVWNTEAFF. The CDR3 DNA follows: TGTGCCAGCAGCTCCAGCGTATGGAACACTGAAGCTTTCTTT.

V is TRBV11-3 and J is TRBJ2-5; D may match TRBD1 or TRBD2 (5 bases each). CDR3 length equals 16 residues. From germline, CDR1 is SGHNT and CDR2 YENEEA. Deletions cut 5 bases from V and 5 bases from J, with 21 bases between. CDR3 coding DNA: TGTGCCAGCAGCACTAGGGGACGTAACGGGATGGAGACCCAGTACTTC. Its protein product is CASSTRGRNGMETQYF.

This clonotype has at least ten counts. The chain employs TRBV27 and TRBJ1-1; D call uncertain. Trimming removed 2 bases at V and 1 base at J, with 8 bases between. Germline lookup yields CDR1 MNHEY and CDR2 SMNVEV (reference sequence). The CDR3 spans 14 residues. CDR3 nucleotides: TGTGCCAGCAGTTTACTTGGGCCGAACACTGAAGCTTTCTTT. It encodes CASSLLGPNTEAFF.

This clonotype was recorded at least ten times. The CDR3 bases are TGTGCCAGCCGTTTCGGCGAGACCCAGTACTTC. Encoded protein: CASRFGETQYF. This chain links TRBV6-2 or TRBV6-3 with TRBJ2-5; no reliable D call. V was shortened by 8 bases and J by 5 bases, with 9 bases between the two germline ends. The CDR3 extends over 11 amino acids. Germline CDR1 and CDR2: MNHEY and SVGEGT.

This clonotype was counted only a few times. V gene TRBV20-1 combines with J gene TRBJ2-7; 9 bases are a match to TRBD1. J gave up 2 bases and V 5 bases, and 16 bases lay outside the gene matches. Per the germline V gene, CDR1 is DFQATT and CDR2 is SNEGSKA (reference sequence). CDR3 size: 17 residues. The CDR3 here is CSAPERGLQGAPYEQYF. CDR3 DNA sequence: TGCAGTGCTCCGGAACGTGGACTACAGGGGGCCCCCTACGAGCAGTACTTC.

This clonotype was seen just once. The V and J genes are TRBV18 and TRBJ2-3; D might be TRBD2 (6 bases). The germline V gene encodes CDR1 KGHSH and CDR2 LQKENI. The CDR3 loop spans 13 amino acids. The ends were cut back, 5 bases at V and 5 bases at J, with 11 bases in the middle. Written as DNA, the CDR3 is TGTGCCAGCTCAGAAAGACTAGTAGATACGCAGTATTTT. Translating it yields CASSERLVDTQYF. Full variable domain (rest looked up from reference TRBV18 and TRBJ2-3): NAGVMQNPRHLVRRRGQEARLRCSPMKGHSHVYWYRQLPEEGLKFMVYLQKENIIDESGMPKERFSAEFPKEGPSILRIQQVVRGDSAAYFCASSERLVDTQYFGPGTRLTVL.

This clonotype was detected many times. The chain carries TRBV2 and TRBJ1-5; weak D call: TRBD1 (6 bases). The CDR3 has 14 residues. V lost 4 bases, J lost 7 bases, and 14 bases lay in between. Germline V gene sequence: CDR1 SNHLY, CDR2 FYNNEI. The CDR3 here is CASSGTGAKQPQHF. CDR3 bases: TGTGCCAGCAGTGGAACGGGGGCAAAGCAGCCCCAGCATTTT.

This clonotype was seen repeatedly, ten times or more. The chain links TRBV19 to TRBJ1-1; D uncertain. Trimming left V 9 bases short and J 0 bases short, with 20 bases between. The CDR3 sequence is 16 residues long. The germline gives CDR1 LNHDA, CDR2 SQIVND (reference sequence). In DNA, the CDR3 is TGTGCCAGCCATGGCCGGGGAGGTTTCATGAACACTGAAGCTTTCTTT. It translates to CASHGRGGFMNTEAFF.

Many counts were recorded for this clonotype. This chain connects TRBV9 to TRBJ2-1; D might be TRBD1 (5 bases). CDR3 length: 16 amino acids. V lost 2 bases and J lost 6, with 18 bases in between. Germline V gene sequence: CDR1 SGDLS, CDR2 YYNGEE. CDR3 loop: CASSVSDSPRANEQFF. The CDR3 region has the DNA TGTGCCAGCAGCGTTTCCGACAGCCCCAGGGCCAATGAGCAGTTCTTC.

In this sample, this clonotype turned up many times. This rearrangement joins TRBV20-1 to TRBJ2-1; D call uncertain. The germline V gene encodes CDR1 DFQATT and CDR2 SNEGSKA (reference sequence). The CDR3 is 13 amino acids. Trimming left V 2 bases short and J 7 bases short, with 12 bases between. DNA of the CDR3: TGCAGTGCTAGACTCAGTCCTTCAAATGAGCAGTTCTTC. Amino acid sequence: CSARLSPSNEQFF.

About this clonotype itself: A read error may explain this, as a much larger clone is one base away. The chain employs TRBV7-6 and TRBJ2-1, with TRBD1 matching 9 bases. CDR1 is SGHVS and CDR2 is FNYEAQ in the germline V gene. V was pared by 2 bases and J by 2 bases, with 7 bases of the junction left unmatched. This CDR3 contains 17 residues. CDR3 nucleotide sequence: TGTGCCAGCAGCTTATGCTGGGGACAGGGTGCCTACAATGAGCAGTTCTTC. It translates to CASSLCWGQGAYNEQFF.

This clonotype has only a few counts. A much bigger clone sits one base away, suggesting this may be a read error. The chain carries TRBV28 and TRBJ1-2, with a tentative D call TRBD1 (6 bases). Germline V gives CDR1 MDHEN, CDR2 SYDVKM. V was pared by 5 bases and J by 4 bases, with 14 bases between. The CDR3 runs to 14 residues. CDR3 coding DNA: TGTGCCAGCAGTATCCTCGCAGGGGTCTATGGCTACACCTTC. It encodes CASSILAGVYGYTF.

This clonotype was seen only a few times. The chain is built from TRBV7-9 and TRBJ2-7, with a weak D call TRBD2 (5 bases). V was trimmed by 2 bases and J by 2 bases, leaving 13 bases between them. CDR1 is SEHNR and CDR2 is FQNEAQ in the germline V gene (reference sequence). The CDR3 has 15 amino acids. The DNA of the CDR3 is TGTGCCAGCAGCTTAAACGTCGGGGAAGCCTACGAGCAGTACTTC. Translated, it gives CASSLNVGEAYEQYF.

The chain carries TRBV2 and TRBJ2-6, with D possibly being TRBD1 or TRBD2 (7 bases each). The CDR3 is 20 residues long. Looked up from germline, CDR1 is SNHLY and CDR2 is FYNNEI. Trimming took off 3 bases at V and 2 bases at J, with 23 bases between the two ends. The CDR3 DNA follows: TGTGCCAGCAGTGATTGGGAAACAGGGGAGGGAGCGACTGGGGCCAACGTCCTGACTTTC. Translation gives CASSDWETGEGATGANVLTF.

This clonotype showed up many times. The V call is TRBV5-5, the J call TRBJ2-7; 10 nucleotides agree with TRBD1. The germline gives CDR1 SGHKS, CDR2 YYEKEE (reference sequence). The CDR3 length is 14 residues. After removal of 4 bases from V and 3 bases from J, the junction contained 4 bases not matched to a gene. CDR3 DNA sequence: TGTGCCAGCAGCGCCGGACAGGGGGGCTACGAGCAGTACTTC. Translating gives CASSAGQGGYEQYF.

In its sample, this clonotype was seen many times. The V gene is TRBV5-1, the J gene TRBJ2-1, with 10 nucleotides matching TRBD2. With 0 bases clipped from V and 8 bases from J, the junction kept 11 bases outside the gene matches. The germline V gene has CDR1 SGHRS and CDR2 YFSETQ. The CDR3 has 17 amino acids. The CDR3 loop reads CASSLALGAGGRDEQFF. CDR3 nucleotide sequence: TGCGCCAGCAGCTTGGCCCTGGGAGCGGGGGGGCGAGATGAGCAGTTCTTC.

The sample holds many counts of this clonotype. The chain couples TRBV11-2 to TRBJ2-1; unclear D gene. The CDR3 loop spans 12 amino acids. The germline V gene encodes CDR1 SGHAT and CDR2 FQNNGV. The V gene lost 3 bases and the J gene lost 12 bases, with 12 bases spanning the gap. In DNA, the CDR3 is TGTGCCAGCAGCTTCGCAAGCGATGGGCAGTTCTTC. It translates to CASSFASDGQFF.